A single sample is the source of the 9 T cell receptor beta chains below, sequenced in a study of cytotoxic CD8 clonotypes in ibrutinib-treated CLL. Profiling relied on immunoSEQ multiplex PCR, and the TCRdb table lists in-frame clones only, not all of them. The table records about 200,000 clones, 72% of them present only once. The specimen comprised PBMCs, sampled after 24 months of ibrutinib treatment. Receptors were obtained from a human donor with chronic lymphocytic leukemia.

The CDR3 coding sequence is TGTGCCAGAAGCTTGCTAAGCGGAGGTGGGTACGAGCAGTACTTC. Translating gives CARSLLSGGGYEQYF. The chain couples TRBV5-3 to TRBJ2-7; D is perhaps TRBD2 (5 bases). TRBV5-3 is an ORF for which the function is uncertain. CDR3 length: 15 amino acids. V lost 1 base, J lost 4 bases, and 15 bases lay in between.

J is TRBJ2-5 and V is TRBV27; D possibly matches TRBD1 or TRBD2 (5 bases each). With 1 base removed from V and 2 bases from J, the gap between germline ends came to 8 bases. Germline CDR1 reads MNHEY; CDR2 reads SMNVEV (reference sequence). The CDR3 is made up of 14 amino acids. CDR3 DNA: TGTGCCAGCAGTTTATTCGGGACGCAAGAGACCCAGTACTTC. It codes for CASSLFGTQETQYF.

This clone came up a few times. This sequence joins TRBV27 and TRBJ2-2; TRBD2 agrees at 7 bases. Germline CDR1 is MNHEY and CDR2 is SMNVEV (reference sequence). V dropped 1 base and J dropped 6; count of bases not matched to a gene: 8. The CDR3 loop spans 16 amino acids. The CDR3 here is CASSLYGGRTPGELFF. Here the CDR3 DNA reads TGTGCCAGCAGTTTATATGGCGGGAGAACACCCGGGGAGCTGTTTTTT.

The chain carries TRBV10-3 and TRBJ2-1; 12 nucleotides align to TRBD2. This CDR3 is 17 amino acids long. Germline V gene lookup returns CDR1 ENHRY and CDR2 SYGVKD. Trimming took 3 bases from V and 0 from J; bases not matched to a gene: 3. CDR3 region: CAISDPTSGSSYNEQFF. The CDR3 DNA reads TGTGCCATCAGTGACCCGACTAGCGGGAGCTCCTACAATGAGCAGTTCTTC.

The rearrangement joins TRBV27 to TRBJ2-2, with TRBD1 as a possible D gene (5 bases). V lost 2 bases and J 6 bases, leaving 13 bases between the germline ends. Germline V CDR1 and CDR2: MNHEY, SMNVEV (reference sequence). The CDR3 runs 15 residues. The CDR3 region has the DNA TGTGCCAGCAGTTTACTGACAGATTGGTCCGGGGAGCTGTTTTTT. Its protein product is CASSLLTDWSGELFF.

This sequence joins TRBV2 and TRBJ1-5; no clear D gene. CDR1 is SNHLY and CDR2 is FYNNEI in the germline V gene. Between the trimmed V and J ends, which lost 5 bases and 1 base, there was a span of 12 bases. This CDR3 has 15 residues. CDR3 sequence reads: CASSQLTRSNQPQHF. For the CDR3, the DNA is TGTGCCAGCAGTCAACTTACAAGAAGCAATCAGCCCCAGCATTTT. The full variable domain, rest sourced from reference TRBV2 and TRBJ1-5, is EPEVTQTPSHQVTQMGQEVILRCVPISNHLYFYWYRQILGQKVEFLVSFYNNEISEKSEIFDDQFSVERPDGSNFTLKIRSTKLEDSAMYFCASSQLTRSNQPQHFGDGTRLSIL.

The chain recombines TRBV9 with TRBJ2-7, with a weak D call TRBD1 (5 bases). The CDR3 covers 11 residues. Germline CDR1 and CDR2: SGDLS and YYNGEE. V was cut by 3 bases and J by 6 bases, with 7 bases left in between. This CDR3 reads CASSADSEQYF. The CDR3 DNA is TGTGCCAGCAGCGCAGACAGCGAGCAGTACTTC.

This clone appeared a few times. This rearrangement joins TRBV25-1 to TRBJ2-7; D perhaps matches TRBD1 (6 bases). Germline lookup yields CDR1 MGHDK and CDR2 SYGVNS. The V gene lost 4 bases and the J gene lost 1 base, with 11 bases spanning the gap. This CDR3 has 14 amino acids. CDR3 sequence reads: CASSGQRGSYEQYF. The CDR3, as DNA: TGTGCCAGCAGTGGCCAGAGGGGGTCCTACGAGCAGTACTTC.

About this clone: Other DNA sequences within the sample encode an identical CDR3. The chain couples TRBV19 to TRBJ2-3, with TRBD2 matching 10 bases. The length of the CDR3 is 15 residues. Germline loops: CDR1 LNHDA, CDR2 SQIVND (reference sequence). Unmatched junction bases numbered 4, after V lost 3 bases and J lost 4 bases. In DNA form, the CDR3 reads TGTGCCAGTAGTATTCTAGCGGGAGAGTCAGATACGCAGTATTTT. Translating it yields CASSILAGESDTQYF. The complete variable domain, with remaining parts taken from reference TRBV19 and TRBJ2-3, reads DGGITQSPKYLFRKEGQNVTLSCEQNLNHDAMYWYRQDPGQGLRLIYYSQIVNDFQKGDIAEGYSVSREKKESFPLTVTSAQKNPTAFYLCASSILAGESDTQYFGPGTRLTVL.